These 17 T cell receptor beta chains originate from one sample sequenced in a study of identical twins. TCRdb re-derived calls from the 5' RACE reads in MiXCR, one entry per CDR3 protein. The sample contains some 330,000 distinct CDR3 sequences, roughly 9% of which appear only once. Sequencing was done on a sample of naive T cells sorted from blood. The receptor source for this set is a woman between 50 and 59 years old in good health.

In this sample, this clonotype turned up a few times. This sequence joins TRBV5-5 and TRBJ2-5; tentative D call: TRBD1 (6 bases). CDR1 is SGHKS, CDR2 YYEKEE, per germline (reference sequence). The CDR3 covers 15 residues. Trimming stripped 0 bases from V and 1 base from J, with 10 bases between. The CDR3 sequence is CASSLGQEIQETQYF. CDR3 nucleotide sequence: TGTGCCAGCAGCTTGGGACAGGAGATCCAAGAGACCCAGTACTTC.

The table lists this clonotype with a few counts. This sequence joins TRBV4-1 and TRBJ2-1, with 8 bases matching TRBD2. The germline V gene encodes CDR1 MGHRA and CDR2 YSYEKL. The CDR3 extends over 15 amino acids. J was trimmed by 9 bases and V by 0 bases; bases with no gene match: 7. The CDR3 DNA reads as TGCGCCAGCAGCCAAGATCGCGGGAGGTCCTCTGAGCAGTTCTTC. It translates to CASSQDRGRSSEQFF.

This clonotype came up many times. The V call is TRBV4-2, the J call TRBJ2-7; perhaps TRBD1 as D (5 bases). V lost 4 bases to trimming and J lost 3 bases, with 10 bases between them. The CDR3 sequence is 13 residues long. Germline V gene sequence: CDR1 LGHNA, CDR2 YNFKEQ. CDR3 amino acids: CASSLQVLYEQYF. CDR3 coding DNA: TGTGCCAGCAGCCTACAGGTGCTCTACGAGCAGTACTTC.

The V call is TRBV25-1, the J call TRBJ2-5, with 8 bases fitting TRBD1. The CDR3 is 15 amino acids. The V gene end was trimmed by 3 bases and the J gene end by 5 bases; junction bases not matched to a gene: 8. From germline, CDR1 is MGHDK and CDR2 SYGVNS. The CDR3 region is CASSDQGRGHETQYF. The CDR3 DNA reads as TGTGCCAGCAGTGATCAGGGCAGGGGGCACGAGACCCAGTACTTC.

The chain carries TRBV7-2 and TRBJ2-1; D is possibly TRBD2 (7 bases). With 0 bases removed from V and 5 bases from J, the gap between germline ends came to 11 bases. This CDR3 has 15 amino acids. In germline, CDR1 is SGHTA, CDR2 FQGNSA. CDR3 DNA sequence: TGTGCCAGCAGCTTAGCAGGGGGGGTCCACAATGAGCAGTTCTTC. This translates into CASSLAGGVHNEQFF.

This clonotype was detected ten times or more. This chain uses TRBV3-1 with TRBJ2-3; TRBD2 matches 13 bases. CDR3 length: 19 residues. V lost 0 bases, J lost 5 bases, and 11 bases stayed unmatched. The V gene's germline CDR1 is LGHDT and CDR2 YNNKEL (reference sequence). The CDR3 DNA sequence: TGTGCCAGCAGCCAAGATTTAAGGACTAGCGGGAGTGGTGGAGATACGCAGTATTTT. This sequence encodes CASSQDLRTSGSGGDTQYF.

This chain uses TRBV5-1 with TRBJ2-2; D is unclear. V was cut by 2 bases and J by 0 bases, with 8 bases left in between. Germline assignment: CDR1 SGHRS and CDR2 YFSETQ. This CDR3 contains 15 residues. The CDR3 protein is CASSFGSANTGELFF. CDR3 nucleotide sequence: TGCGCCAGCAGCTTTGGGTCGGCGAACACCGGGGAGCTGTTTTTT.

This clonotype was observed a handful of times. This sequence joins TRBV12-3 or TRBV12-4 and TRBJ2-3, with 8 bases fitting TRBD2. The junction had 12 bases not matched to a gene; V was cut back by 5 bases and J by 5 bases. The CDR3 is made up of 16 amino acids. CDR3 in DNA: TGTGCCAGCAGTCCGCAGCGGGAGCCGGTGAAAGATACGCAGTATTTT. Its translation is CASSPQREPVKDTQYF.

The table lists this clonotype with a few counts. V is TRBV11-2 and J is TRBJ2-2; weak D call: TRBD2 (6 bases). Looked up from germline, CDR1 is SGHAT and CDR2 is FQNNGV. The CDR3 is made up of 13 amino acids. With 5 bases removed from V and 6 bases from J, the gap between germline ends came to 10 bases. CDR3 sequence: CASSDQRAGELFF. CDR3 DNA: TGTGCCAGCAGCGACCAGCGGGCCGGGGAGCTGTTTTTT.

CDR3 DNA: TGTGCCAGCAGCTTGATGTCAGAAGAGACCCAGTACTTC. Its protein product is CASSLMSEETQYF. This sequence joins TRBV7-6 and TRBJ2-5; D gene unclear. The CDR3 totals 13 residues. Germline V gene sequence: CDR1 SGHVS, CDR2 FNYEAQ. With 3 bases removed from V and 3 bases from J, the gap between germline ends came to 8 bases.

This clonotype has only a few counts. The chain joins TRBV12-3 or TRBV12-4 to TRBJ2-5; tentatively, D is TRBD1 or TRBD2 (7 bases each). Trimming cost V 6 bases and J 4 bases, with 15 bases left between them. The CDR3 contains 14 residues. CDR3 in amino acids: CASRPRGGGETQYF. Here the CDR3 DNA reads TGTGCCAGCAGGCCCAGGGGGGGCGGAGAGACCCAGTACTTC.

This clonotype was counted many times. The V and J genes are TRBV4-1 and TRBJ1-4; no firm D call. The CDR3 covers 14 residues. From germline, CDR1 is MGHRA and CDR2 YSYEKL. V lost 2 bases and J lost 2, with 6 bases in between. CDR3 residues: CASSQWQTNEKLFF. CDR3 bases: TGCGCCAGCAGCCAATGGCAGACTAATGAAAAACTGTTTTTT.

This clonotype has more than one count but fewer than ten. This sequence joins TRBV10-3 and TRBJ2-2, with 7 nucleotides matching TRBD1. The J segment lost 6 bases and the V segment lost 4 bases, leaving 8 bases of the junction unmatched. The CDR3 length is 15 residues. Germline V lookup: CDR1 ENHRY, CDR2 SYGVKD. Written as DNA, the CDR3 is TGTGCCATCAGTGGGGGAAGGGGGCGACCCGGGGAGCTGTTTTTT. It is translated as CAISGGRGRPGELFF.

This clonotype was observed at least ten times. The V gene is TRBV12-3 or TRBV12-4, the J gene TRBJ2-3; D gene uncertain. The CDR3 extends over 14 amino acids. The V end was cut by 2 bases, the J end by 5 bases, with 11 bases between. The CDR3 is CASSLILRRDTQYF. The CDR3 DNA reads as TGTGCCAGCAGTTTAATCCTTCGGCGAGATACGCAGTATTTT.

This clonotype appeared a few times. This chain uses TRBV29-1 with TRBJ2-5; no reliable D call. V was clipped by 6 bases and J by 5 bases, with 16 bases between them. This CDR3 has 13 amino acids. In germline, CDR1 is SQVTM, CDR2 ANQGSEA. CDR3 residues: CSVPTQVGETQYF. CDR3 DNA sequence: TGCAGCGTCCCAACCCAGGTTGGGGAGACCCAGTACTTC.

This clonotype was counted a few times. J is TRBJ1-6 and V is TRBV7-2; no clear D. Germline loops: CDR1 SGHTA, CDR2 FQGNSA. The CDR3 is 14 amino acids. Trimming stripped 3 bases from V and 1 base from J, with 4 bases between. The CDR3 loop is CASSFPSYNSPLHF. CDR3 bases: TGTGCCAGCAGCTTCCCGTCCTATAATTCACCCCTCCACTTT.

This clonotype was counted at least ten times. The rearrangement joins TRBV5-1 to TRBJ2-1; possibly TRBD2 for D (6 bases). The CDR3 has 16 amino acids. The germline V gene encodes CDR1 SGHRS and CDR2 YFSETQ. Trimming pared 0 bases from V and 1 base from J, leaving 11 bases between. CDR3 DNA: TGCGCCAGCAGCTTGGGATCGGGAGATTCCTACAATGAGCAGTTCTTC. Residues: CASSLGSGDSYNEQFF.